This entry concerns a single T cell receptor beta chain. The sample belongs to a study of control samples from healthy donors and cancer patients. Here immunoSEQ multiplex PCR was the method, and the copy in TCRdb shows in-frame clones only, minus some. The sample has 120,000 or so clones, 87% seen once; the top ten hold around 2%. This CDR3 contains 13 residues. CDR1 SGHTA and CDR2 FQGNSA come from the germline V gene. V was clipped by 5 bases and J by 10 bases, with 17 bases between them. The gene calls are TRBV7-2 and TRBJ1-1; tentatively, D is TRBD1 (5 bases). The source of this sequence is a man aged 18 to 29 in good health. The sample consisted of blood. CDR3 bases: TGTGCCAGCAGCACGAGACAGCTAGGGGCAGCTTTCTTT. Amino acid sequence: CASSTRQLGAAFF. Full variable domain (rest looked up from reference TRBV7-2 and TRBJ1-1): GAGVSQSPSNKVTEKGKDVELRCDPISGHTALYWYRQSLGQGLEFLIYFQGNSAPDKSGLPSDRFSAERTGGSVSTLTIQRTQQEDSAVYLCASSTRQLGAAFFGQGTRLTVV.